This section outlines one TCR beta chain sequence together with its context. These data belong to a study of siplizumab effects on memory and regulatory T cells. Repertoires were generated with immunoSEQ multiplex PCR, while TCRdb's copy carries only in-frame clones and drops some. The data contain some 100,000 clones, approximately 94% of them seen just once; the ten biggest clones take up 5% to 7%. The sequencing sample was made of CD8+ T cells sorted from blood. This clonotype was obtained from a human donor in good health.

The DNA for the CDR3 is TGTGCCAGCAGCCAAGGATCGGGGATGGTGTTTTTT. Its translation: CASSQGSGMVFF. The chain carries TRBV4-2 and TRBJ1-4; no reliable D call. The CDR3 runs 12 residues. V lost 1 base and J lost 15, with 12 bases in between. CDR1 is LGHNA, CDR2 YNFKEQ, per germline.